These 8 T cell receptor beta chains came from one sample sequenced in a study of cytomegalovirus exposure and HLA in healthy donors. Researchers ran the PCR with 60 Vbeta and 13 Jbeta primers. The repertoire was sequenced with immunoSEQ multiplex PCR; TCRdb's copy has only in-frame clones and lacks some. Of roughly 110,000 clones listed, about three quarters are singletons. Sequenced input: PBMCs. All receptors come from a woman aged 50 to 60 in good health and CMV-seropositive.

This chain connects TRBV10-3 to TRBJ1-2; 9 bases match TRBD1. The CDR3 totals 14 residues. V gave up 6 bases and J gave up 7 bases; unmatched junction bases: 9. Germline CDR1 is ENHRY and CDR2 is SYGVKD. The CDR3 sequence: CAIRGGQGEVGYTF. CDR3 nucleotide sequence: TGTGCCATCAGGGGGGGACAGGGCGAGGTTGGCTACACCTTC.

The chain uses TRBV7-8 and TRBJ2-1; the D gene is possibly TRBD1 (8 bases). CDR3 length: 16 amino acids. The V end lost 5 bases, the J end lost 7 bases, and 21 bases lay between the germline ends. The germline CDR1 and CDR2 sequences are SGHVS and FQNEAQ. CDR3 sequence reads: CASSLRGGQVGNEQFF. The CDR3 DNA is TGTGCCAGCAGCCTAAGGGGGGGACAGGTCGGGAATGAGCAGTTCTTC.

In the case of this clone: Relative to the germline gene, one junction end is altered; a read error may explain this. This rearrangement joins TRBV7-9 to TRBJ1-6; D is ambiguous. There are 12 residues in the CDR3. Per the germline V gene, CDR1 is SEHNR and CDR2 is FQNEAQ (reference sequence). CDR3 amino acids: CSSSPSGVPLHF. Here the CDR3 DNA reads TGTTCCAGCAGCCCCTCTGGAGTCCCCCTCCACTTT. The entire variable domain, with the rest obtained from reference TRBV7-9 and TRBJ1-6, is as follows: DTGVSQNPRHKITKRGQNVTFRCDPISEHNRLYWYRQTLGQGPEFLTYFQNEAQLEKSRLLSDRFSAERPKGSFSTLEIQRTEQGDSAMYLCSSSPSGVPLHFGNGTRLTVT.

The chain has TRBV27 and TRBJ1-2; 8 bases agree with TRBD1. The CDR3 covers 15 residues. J was trimmed by 2 bases and V by 7 bases; bases with no gene match: 9. Germline V gene sequence: CDR1 MNHEY, CDR2 SMNVEV (reference sequence). CDR3 nucleotide sequence: TGTGCCAGCAATGCCGGGACAGGAGGGAACTATGGCTACACCTTC. Translating it yields CASNAGTGGNYGYTF.

V usage is TRBV9 and J usage is TRBJ2-1, with 9 bases fitting TRBD2. Trimming removed 0 bases from V and 4 bases from J; junction bases left unmatched: 8. The CDR3 totals 17 residues. The germline gives CDR1 SGDLS, CDR2 YYNGEE. The CDR3 sequence is CASSVAAGGLSYNEQFF. CDR3 nucleotides: TGTGCCAGCAGCGTAGCAGCGGGGGGACTTTCTTACAATGAGCAGTTCTTC.

This clone was found a few times. The chain is built from TRBV6-6 and TRBJ1-2; D is unresolved. V dropped 8 bases and J dropped 7 bases, with 11 bases sitting between them. Germline V gene lookup returns CDR1 MNHNY and CDR2 SVGAGI (reference sequence). CDR3 length: 11 residues. The CDR3 protein is CASSSGSGYTF. The CDR3, as DNA: TGTGCCAGCTCTTCGGGGAGTGGCTACACCTTC.

This clone was counted a few times. The gene calls are TRBV7-9 and TRBJ2-5, with D perhaps TRBD2 (5 bases). Germline assignment: CDR1 SEHNR and CDR2 FQNEAQ (reference sequence). V lost 2 bases and J lost 0, with 10 bases in between. This CDR3 spans 15 amino acids. The CDR3 protein is CASSLLGGYQETQYF. CDR3 DNA sequence: TGTGCCAGCAGCTTATTAGGCGGGTACCAAGAGACCCAGTACTTC.

There are a few counts of this clone. The DNA of the CDR3 is TGTGCCAGCACCAACGATCTGTCGGGGGGCTCGGAGCGCAACTATGGCTACACCTTC. It yields the protein CASTNDLSGGSERNYGYTF. The rearrangement uses TRBV7-9 and TRBJ1-2; D is perhaps TRBD1 (6 bases). V was trimmed by 7 bases and J by 2 bases, leaving 29 bases between them. CDR1 and CDR2 from the germline V gene are SEHNR and FQNEAQ (reference sequence). The CDR3 contains 19 residues.